A selection of T cell receptor beta chains follows, all from one sample in a study of T cell repertoires in cytomegalovirus infection. These receptors have no identified antigens. A single record per CDR3 protein comes from TCRdb applying MiXCR to the reads. This table has 50,000 to 55,000 distinct CDR3 sequences, 15% to 25% appearing once. The sample consisted of CD8+ T cells from cultured PBMCs, taken from culture after CMV antigen stimulation. These receptors were collected from a human donor in good health (CMV status not recorded). Some clones in this sample may be carry-over from other donors' samples. Both conserved end residues are part of each CDR3. The order of the fields is CDR3 protein, CDR3 DNA, clone size, V gene, D gene, J gene. The D gene is left open where the match is weak. Expanded clones are given a class, and other clones once, few, many or no size at all.

CASSPRGTSGYNEQFF	TGTGCCAGCAGCCCTAGAGGAACTAGCGGGTACAATGAGCAGTTCTTC	few	TRBV9	TRBD2	TRBJ2-1
CASSLRSGVNTEAFF	TGTGCCAGCAGCTTAAGATCGGGTGTGAACACTGAAGCTTTCTTT	.	TRBV7-2	.	TRBJ1-1
CASSLGSGNEQFF	TGTGCCAGCAGCTTAGGATCGGGTAATGAGCAGTTCTTC	few	TRBV7-9	.	TRBJ2-1
CASTFRDRGANYGYTF	TGTGCCAGCACCTTCCGGGACAGAGGAGCTAACTATGGCTACACCTTC	few	TRBV6-2/TRBV6-3	TRBD1	TRBJ1-2
CASSLERQPYGYTF	TGTGCCAGCAGCTTGGAGAGGCAGCCCTATGGCTACACCTTC	.	TRBV5-6	.	TRBJ1-2
CASRSLAGAYNEQFF	TGTGCCAGCAGGTCTCTAGCGGGAGCATACAATGAGCAGTTCTTC	many	TRBV5-6	TRBD2	TRBJ2-1
CASSLAGGSGYEQYF	TGTGCCAGCAGCTTAGCCGGTGGTAGCGGGTACGAGCAGTACTTC	.	TRBV7-2	TRBD2	TRBJ2-7
CASSFWSGMQETQYF	TGTGCCAGCAGCTTTTGGTCAGGCATGCAGGAGACCCAGTACTTC	medium-sized	TRBV11-2	.	TRBJ2-5
CASRSSGTGRGSPLHF	TGTGCCAGCAGATCCTCCGGGACAGGGAGGGGTTCACCCCTCCACTTT	few	TRBV28	TRBD1	TRBJ1-6
CASSQRGRSYGRLYNEQFF	TGTGCCAGCAGCCAGAGGGGAAGGTCTTACGGGAGGCTGTACAATGAGCAGTTCTTC	few	TRBV7-8	TRBD2	TRBJ2-1
CASSLGLAGGYNEQFF	TGTGCCAGCAGCTTGGGACTAGCGGGGGGGTACAATGAGCAGTTCTTC	few	TRBV7-8	TRBD2	TRBJ2-1
CASSTNPGQPNTEAFF	TGTGCCAGCAGCACAAACCCGGGACAGCCGAACACTGAAGCTTTCTTT	few	TRBV11-1	TRBD1	TRBJ1-1
CASSYLGSTSDTQYF	TGTGCCAGCAGCTACCTTGGTAGTACCTCAGACACGCAGTATTTT	.	TRBV7-3	.	TRBJ2-3
CASSYSRGVRTDTQYF	TGTGCCAGCAGTTACTCTCGCGGGGTTCGCACAGATACGCAGTATTTT	few	TRBV6-2/TRBV6-3	.	TRBJ2-3
CATSRDRLAGEEQYF	TGTGCCACCAGCAGAGACCGACTAGCGGGGGAGGAGCAGTACTTC	.	TRBV15	TRBD2	TRBJ2-7